Presented here are 14 T cell receptor beta chains from one specimen sequenced in a study of human T cells and chemical hapten exposure. TCRdb reanalysed the RACE reads using MiXCR and keeps one entry per CDR3 protein. The repertoire holds over 300,000 distinct CDR3 sequences, about 5.1% seen once, with 2.5% to 3% in the top ten. Time point: pre-sensitization, week 0. Treatment defined: therapeutic diphenylcyclopropenone sensitization with weekly scalp DPC. This specimen consisted of whole blood, obtained in connection with sensitization to the hapten diphenylcyclopropenone (DPC). These receptors came from a woman in her 50s with alopecia areata. Some clones in this sample may be carry-over from other donors' samples.

This clonotype has more than one count but fewer than ten. The chain employs TRBV7-9 and TRBJ1-2; TRBD1 agrees at 7 bases. J gave up 6 bases and V 6 bases, and 10 bases lay outside the gene matches. The CDR3 has 14 amino acids. CDR1 and CDR2 (germline): SEHNR, FQNEAQ (reference sequence). CDR3 nucleotide sequence: TGTGCCAGCAGAAATACAGGGGCAGGGGATGGCTACACCTTC. It yields the protein CASRNTGAGDGYTF.

This clonotype was counted many times. The genes are TRBV2 and TRBJ2-6, with no clear D. V lost 11 bases to trimming and J lost 4 bases, with 15 bases between them. The CDR3 contains 14 residues. Germline lookup yields CDR1 SNHLY and CDR2 FYNNEI. The CDR3: CAARWETGANVLTF. CDR3 bases: TGTGCCGCCCGATGGGAAACCGGGGCCAACGTCCTGACTTTC.

This clonotype has a count of ten or more. The chain has TRBV29-1 and TRBJ2-6; D unclear. The CDR3 sequence is 15 residues long. V lost 2 bases to trimming and J lost 1 base, with 9 bases between them. Germline CDR1 SQVTM, CDR2 ANQGSEA. DNA for the CDR3: TGCAGCGTTGAATTACGCGAATCTGGGGCCAACGTCCTGACTTTC. Translating gives CSVELRESGANVLTF.

This clonotype was seen ten or more times. This sequence joins TRBV29-1 and TRBJ2-5; D is unresolved. Trimming shortened V by 4 bases and J by 2 bases, and 8 bases separated the two germline ends. The V gene's germline CDR1 is SQVTM and CDR2 ANQGSEA. The CDR3 spans 12 residues. The CDR3 bases are TGCAGCGTTGTCGTCGCACAAGAGACCCAGTACTTC. This sequence encodes CSVVVAQETQYF.

This clonotype has just a few counts. The V gene is TRBV28, the J gene TRBJ1-2; the D gene is possibly TRBD1 (6 bases). Trimming cost V 4 bases and J 2 bases, with 14 bases left between them. The CDR3 consists of 15 residues. In germline, CDR1 is MDHEN, CDR2 SYDVKM. The CDR3 sequence is CASSYLAGVNYGYTF. The CDR3 DNA follows: TGTGCCAGCAGTTATCTAGCAGGGGTGAACTATGGCTACACCTTC.

This clonotype occurred many times. This chain uses TRBV12-3 or TRBV12-4 with TRBJ2-2, with D perhaps matching TRBD1 (6 bases). There are 14 residues in the CDR3. Trimming took off 4 bases at V and 8 bases at J, with 14 bases between the two ends. CDR3 DNA: TGTGCCAGCAGTTCCCGGGACACCTGGGGGGAGCTGTTTTTT. It is translated as CASSSRDTWGELFF.

This clonotype was recorded a few times. This chain uses TRBV5-1 with TRBJ1-2; D not resolved. Trimming took off 0 bases at V and 1 base at J, with 7 bases between the two ends. CDR1 and CDR2 (germline): SGHRS, YFSETQ. CDR3 size: 14 residues. DNA for the CDR3: TGCGCCAGCAGCTTGGAGCCAGTTAACTATGGCTACACCTTC. This gives the protein CASSLEPVNYGYTF.

This clonotype was detected ten times or more. V usage is TRBV29-1 and J usage is TRBJ2-1, with D possibly TRBD2 on 5 matching bases. The CDR3 loop spans 15 amino acids. Germline loops: CDR1 SQVTM, CDR2 ANQGSEA. V lost 4 bases to trimming and J lost 7 bases, with 20 bases between them. The CDR3 spells CSVGVNRRNTNEQFF. The DNA of the CDR3 is TGCAGCGTTGGAGTAAATAGGAGGAATACAAATGAGCAGTTCTTC.

This clonotype was found a few times. This rearrangement joins TRBV12-3 or TRBV12-4 to TRBJ2-7, with TRBD2 as a possible D gene (5 bases). CDR3 length: 14 residues. V was clipped by 1 base and J by 2 bases, with 9 bases between them. CDR3 protein: CASSLVASAYEQYF. DNA of the CDR3: TGTGCCAGCAGTTTAGTAGCGAGTGCCTACGAGCAGTACTTC.

This chain connects TRBV6-5 to TRBJ2-7; possibly TRBD2 for D (5 bases). Trimming took 6 bases from V and 7 from J, leaving 16 bases between them. CDR1 is MNHEY, CDR2 SVGAGI, per germline. The CDR3 loop spans 13 amino acids. The CDR3 is CASSATFTGEQYF. The CDR3 DNA reads TGTGCCAGCAGCGCAACCTTCACGGGGGAGCAGTACTTC.

This clonotype was seen many times. The CDR3, as DNA: TGTGCCAGCAGTGAAGTCGGAACGAGGGGCTATGGCTACACCTTC. Its translation: CASSEVGTRGYGYTF. The chain links TRBV6-1 to TRBJ1-2; possibly TRBD1 for D (5 bases). Trimming left V 1 base short and J 4 bases short, with 13 bases between. The CDR3 length is 15 residues. Germline V lookup: CDR1 MNHNS, CDR2 SASEGT.

This clonotype was picked up a small number of times. The chain links TRBV3-1 to TRBJ2-4, with D perhaps TRBD1 (6 bases). In germline, CDR1 is LGHDT, CDR2 YNNKEL (reference sequence). V lost 4 bases, J lost 0 bases, and 16 bases lay in between. The CDR3 runs to 17 residues. The DNA for the CDR3 is TGTGCCAGCAGCCCGATGTCAGGGGCACTAGCCAAAAACATTCAGTACTTC. Encoded protein: CASSPMSGALAKNIQYF.

In this sample, this clonotype turned up a few times. The V gene is TRBV12-5, the J gene TRBJ1-6, with D hard to call. Germline V gives CDR1 LGHNT, CDR2 FRNRAP. With 0 bases removed from V and 5 bases from J, the gap between germline ends came to 14 bases. There are 17 residues in the CDR3. This CDR3 is CASGLVLGRTDNSPLHF. The CDR3 DNA is TGTGCTAGTGGTTTGGTACTGGGCAGGACGGATAATTCACCCCTCCACTTT.

This clonotype has at least ten counts. This chain connects TRBV9 to TRBJ2-7; TRBD1 matches 7 bases. V lost 0 bases to trimming and J lost 0 bases; unmatched junction nucleotides: 3. The CDR3 sequence is 15 residues long. Looked up from germline, CDR1 is SGDLS and CDR2 is YYNGEE. In DNA, the CDR3 is TGTGCCAGCAGCGTAGCCCGGGACAGCTCCTACGAGCAGTACTTC. Protein: CASSVARDSSYEQYF.